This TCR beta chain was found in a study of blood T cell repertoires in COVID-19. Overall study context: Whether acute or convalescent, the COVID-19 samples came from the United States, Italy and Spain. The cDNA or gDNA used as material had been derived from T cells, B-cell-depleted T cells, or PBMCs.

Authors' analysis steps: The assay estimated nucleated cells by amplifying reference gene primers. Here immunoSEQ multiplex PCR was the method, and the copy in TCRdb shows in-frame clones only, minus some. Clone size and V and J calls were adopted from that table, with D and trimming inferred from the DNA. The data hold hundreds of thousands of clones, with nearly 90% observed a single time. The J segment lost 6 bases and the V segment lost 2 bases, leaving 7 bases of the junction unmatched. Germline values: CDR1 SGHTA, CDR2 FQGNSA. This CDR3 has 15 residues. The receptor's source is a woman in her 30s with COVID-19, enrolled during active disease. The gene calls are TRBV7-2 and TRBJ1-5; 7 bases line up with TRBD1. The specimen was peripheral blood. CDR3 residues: CASSLSQGTGQPQHF. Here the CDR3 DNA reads TGTGCCAGCAGCTTATCACAGGGGACGGGTCAGCCCCAGCATTTT.